What follows is one TCR beta chain and its context. The target antigen is unknown. This record comes from a study of somatic mutations in cytotoxic T cells in rheumatoid arthritis. Overall study results and limits: There were about an eighth of the roughly 65 patients in whom the largest CD8+ clone exceeded 20% of CD8+ cells. No significant CD8+ T-cell clonality difference was found between rheumatoid arthritis patients and age-matched controls.

The CDR3 is made up of 14 amino acids. The germline gives CDR1 GTSNPN, CDR2 SVGIG (reference sequence). Trimming at V came to 2 bases and at J to 2 bases, leaving 4 bases not matched to a gene. This table comes from immunoSEQ multiplex PCR, and its TCRdb copy is limited to in-frame clones, with some not included. The data show about 11,000 clones, approximately 73% seen once. The TCR sequence derives from a woman in her 40s in good health. Specimen: CD8+ T cells sorted from blood. The chain is built from TRBV30 and TRBJ2-7, with 9 bases aligning to TRBD1. CDR3 sequence: CAWSPGQGAYEQYF. The CDR3 coding sequence is TGTGCCTGGAGTCCGGGACAGGGTGCCTACGAGCAGTACTTC.